The count of the clone carrying this T cell receptor (beta chain) is one. The germline gene is not matched at one end of the junction; a read error may be the cause. This specimen comes from a study of blood T cells in healthy people across ages. The second PCR ran about 6 to 12 cycles with a sample-barcoded 5' primer and J-beta primers. A single record per CDR3 protein comes from TCRdb applying MiXCR to the 5' RACE reads. The table has about 1.1 million distinct CDR3 sequences, more than 30% seen once. The germline V gene encodes CDR1 KGHDR and CDR2 SFDVKD. CDR3 size: 16 residues. This TCR derives from a man between 18 and 35 years old in good health. The source material was blood. The gene calls are TRBV24-1 and TRBJ2-3; D possibly uses TRBD1 or TRBD2 (5 bases each). The CDR3 reads CTTSDPGPHSTDTQYF. CDR3 bases: TGTACCACCAGTGATCCGGGACCCCATAGCACAGATACGCAGTATTTT.